The 5 T cell receptor beta chains in this list originate from one sample, sequenced in a study of OX40 agonist ivuxolimab in advanced cancers. The assay was immunoSEQ multiplex PCR, and TCRdb's table has in-frame clones only and misses some. The sample consists of roughly 42,000 clones, 75% to 90% of them appearing once. The input for sequencing was CD4+ or CD8+ T cells sorted from blood, taken in a trial of the OX40 agonist ivuxolimab. The source of these receptors is an adult with an advanced solid tumor such as melanoma, head and neck, liver or kidney cancer.

This sequence joins TRBV6-5 and TRBJ1-1, with D unclear. The V gene lost 7 bases and the J gene lost 3 bases, with 12 bases spanning the gap. There are 13 residues in the CDR3. The germline gives CDR1 MNHEY, CDR2 SVGAGI. CDR3 loop: CASKYGVYTEAFF. CDR3 coding DNA: TGTGCCAGCAAATACGGGGTCTACACTGAAGCTTTCTTT.

This chain joins TRBV11-1 and TRBJ2-5; 9 nucleotides agree with TRBD1. The DNA end favors TRBJ2-7, so the J call may be wrong. CDR1 and CDR2 from the germline V gene are SGHAT and FQDESV (reference sequence). The CDR3 has 15 amino acids. CDR3: CASSSVRDRDYEQYF. CDR3 nucleotides: TGTGCCAGCAGCTCCGTGAGGGACAGGGACTACGAGCAGTACTTC.

V and J are TRBV5-6 and TRBJ1-4; perhaps TRBD1 as D (6 bases). This CDR3 region has 17 residues. CDR1 is SGHDT and CDR2 is YYEEEE in the germline V gene. The V end lost 1 base, the J end lost 0 bases, and 13 bases lay between the germline ends. For the CDR3, the DNA is TGTGCCAGCAGCTTGAATCTCGGGGGCGCAACTAATGAAAAACTGTTTTTT. Protein product: CASSLNLGGATNEKLFF.

The chain employs TRBV7-9 and TRBJ1-1, with 7 bases aligning to TRBD1. V gave up 5 bases and J gave up 6 bases; unmatched junction bases: 9. The CDR3 is 14 amino acids. Germline V gene data show CDR1 as SEHNR and CDR2 as FQNEAQ (reference sequence). The CDR3 is CASSPPYRGAEAFF. The CDR3 DNA reads as TGTGCCAGCAGCCCCCCCTACAGGGGCGCTGAAGCTTTCTTT. Supplemented by reference TRBV7-9 and TRBJ1-1, the full variable domain reads DTGVSQNPRHKITKRGQNVTFRCDPISEHNRLYWYRQTLGQGPEFLTYFQNEAQLEKSRLLSDRFSAERPKGSFSTLEIQRTEQGDSAMYLCASSPPYRGAEAFFGQGTRLTVV.

The rearrangement joins TRBV4-3 to TRBJ1-1; D not resolved. V was cut by 2 bases and J by 0 bases, with 16 bases left in between. This CDR3 is built from 17 residues. Germline assignment: CDR1 LGHNA and CDR2 YSLEER. The CDR3 nucleotides read TGCGCCAGCAGCCAAAGGCCGGCAGGATCCATGAACACTGAAGCTTTCTTT. Translating gives CASSQRPAGSMNTEAFF.